The 27 T cell receptor beta chains in this list originate from one sample, sequenced in a study of cytomegalovirus exposure and HLA in healthy donors. The study ran its PCR with 60 Vbeta and 13 Jbeta primers. Sequencing was performed with immunoSEQ multiplex PCR; in TCRdb, only in-frame clones are kept and a portion is missing. The sample consists of 120,000 to 150,000 clones, around 77% of them appearing once. What was sequenced was PBMCs. Source of these receptors: a woman aged 40-49 years in good health and CMV-seropositive.

This sequence joins TRBV28 and TRBJ2-5, with TRBD1 matching 8 bases. V shed 5 bases and J 0 bases; nucleotides not matched to a gene: 8. The CDR3 is 16 residues long. The germline CDR1 and CDR2 sequences are MDHEN and SYDVKM. CDR3 loop: CASSQKDRVNQETQYF. The CDR3, as DNA: TGTGCCAGCAGTCAAAAGGACAGGGTCAACCAAGAGACCCAGTACTTC.

This clone was seen a few times. The chain joins TRBV2 to TRBJ2-2, with D possibly TRBD2 on 6 matching bases. V lost 8 bases and J 1 base, leaving 11 bases between the germline ends. There are 14 residues in the CDR3. CDR1 is SNHLY, CDR2 FYNNEI, per germline. This chain's CDR3 is CASRGLLNTGELFF. The CDR3 nucleotides are TGTGCCAGCCGGGGACTTCTGAACACCGGGGAGCTGTTTTTT.

V and J are TRBV2 and TRBJ1-6; 9 nucleotides agree with TRBD1. The CDR3 contains 14 residues. Trimming took 6 bases from V and 9 from J; bases not matched to a gene: 6. From germline, CDR1 is SNHLY and CDR2 FYNNEI. The CDR3 spells CASRPGQGGSPLHF. The CDR3 nucleotides read TGTGCCAGCAGGCCGGGACAGGGTGGTTCACCCCTCCACTTT.

The sample holds a few counts of this clone. The chain combines TRBV9 with TRBJ1-3, with no clear D. This CDR3 spans 16 amino acids. V dropped 2 bases and J dropped 0 bases, with 12 bases sitting between them. Germline lookup yields CDR1 SGDLS and CDR2 YYNGEE. This CDR3 reads CASSVTVGSSGNTIYF. In DNA form, the CDR3 reads TGTGCCAGCAGCGTGACTGTCGGCTCCTCTGGAAACACCATATATTTT.

J is TRBJ2-1 and V is TRBV5-1; D perhaps matches TRBD2 (6 bases). With 4 bases removed from V and 3 bases from J, the gap between germline ends came to 14 bases. Germline values: CDR1 SGHRS, CDR2 YFSETQ. There are 15 residues in the CDR3. CDR3 DNA: TGCGCCAGCAGCCGCCGCGGGGATAACTACAATGAGCAGTTCTTC. This sequence encodes CASSRRGDNYNEQFF.

The chain employs TRBV7-6 and TRBJ1-4; the D gene is possibly TRBD1 (6 bases). The V and J ends lost 3 bases and 8 bases respectively, with 16 bases between them. Germline CDR1 reads SGHVS; CDR2 reads FNYEAQ. The length of the CDR3 is 15 residues. In DNA form, the CDR3 reads TGTGCCAGCAGCTTGGGGCCAGGGGATGGGGAAAAACTGTTTTTT. Translated, it gives CASSLGPGDGEKLFF.

The J gene is TRBJ2-7, the V gene TRBV7-9; tentative D call: TRBD1 (6 bases). This CDR3 comprises 14 residues. The ends were cut back, 4 bases at V and 3 bases at J, with 13 bases in the middle. Germline V lookup: CDR1 SEHNR, CDR2 FQNEAQ (reference sequence). CDR3 in amino acids: CASSSAGTIYEQYF. The CDR3 coding sequence is TGTGCCAGCAGCTCCGCCGGGACAATCTACGAGCAGTACTTC.

V usage is TRBV18 and J usage is TRBJ1-3; a weak D match, TRBD1 (6 bases). Germline V CDR1 and CDR2: KGHSH, LQKENI. CDR3 length: 16 residues. The V end lost 4 bases, the J end lost 0 bases, and 13 bases lay between the germline ends. The CDR3 protein is CASSLGTLISGNTIYF. The CDR3 DNA reads as TGTGCCAGCTCACTAGGGACACTCATCTCTGGAAACACCATATATTTT.

CDR3 protein: CASSSSSYEQYF. CDR3 in DNA: TGTGCCAGCTCGTCGAGCTCCTACGAGCAGTACTTC. This rearrangement joins TRBV18 to TRBJ2-7, with D uncertain. In germline, CDR1 is KGHSH, CDR2 LQKENI. CDR3 size: 12 residues. V was cut by 6 bases and J by 0 bases, with 6 bases left in between.

The V gene is TRBV9, the J gene TRBJ2-2, with no clear D. This CDR3 region has 14 residues. Deletions cut 0 bases from V and 6 bases from J, with 9 bases between. Germline V lookup: CDR1 SGDLS, CDR2 YYNGEE. The CDR3 here is CASSVDSFSGELFF. In nucleotides, the CDR3 is TGTGCCAGCAGCGTAGACAGCTTCTCCGGGGAGCTGTTTTTT.

V gene TRBV5-1 combines with J gene TRBJ1-5; TRBD1 matches at 7 bases. V trimming: 0 bases; J trimming: 6 bases; junction bases outside the gene matches: 6. CDR1 and CDR2 (germline): SGHRS, YFSETQ. The CDR3 spans 15 residues. CDR3 DNA sequence: TGCGCCAGCAGCTTGGTTCCAGGGGGAACTCAGCCCCAGCATTTT. It encodes CASSLVPGGTQPQHF. The variable domain in full, with the rest retrieved from reference TRBV5-1 and TRBJ1-5, is KAGVTQTPRYLIKTRGQQVTLSCSPISGHRSVSWYQQTPGQGLQFLFEYFSETQRNKGNFPGRFSGRQFSNSRSEMNVSTLELGDSALYLCASSLVPGGTQPQHFGDGTRLSIL.

Concerning this clone: The CDR3 end shows no conserved phenylalanine or tryptophan, and so a read error is likely. V and J are TRBV13 and TRBJ1-6; D unclear. Per germline, CDR1 PRHDT and CDR2 FYEKMQ (reference sequence). CDR3 length: 14 amino acids. V was shortened by 5 bases and J by 7 bases, with 12 bases between the two germline ends. CDR3 sequence (DNA): TGTGCCAGCAGCCCGAGGGAACCCAATTCACCCCTCCACCTT. Translation: CASSPREPNSPLHL.

This clone was observed once. The rearrangement joins TRBV19 to TRBJ2-2; 8 nucleotides line up with TRBD2. The CDR3 is 15 amino acids. CDR1 and CDR2 from the germline V gene are LNHDA and SQIVND (reference sequence). J lost 2 bases, V lost 8 bases, and 7 bases had no gene match. CDR3 bases: TGTGCCAGTGCAATAGCGGGGTTCAACACCGGGGAGCTGTTTTTT. Its protein product is CASAIAGFNTGELFF.

The chain carries TRBV27 and TRBJ1-2; perhaps TRBD1 as D (6 bases). Germline-derived CDR1 and CDR2 are MNHEY and SMNVEV (reference sequence). This CDR3 region has 12 residues. V was pared by 4 bases and J by 7 bases, with 10 bases between. CDR3 amino acids: CASSSTGSGYTF. In DNA form, the CDR3 reads TGTGCCAGCAGTTCAACAGGGAGTGGCTACACCTTC.

This chain joins TRBV7-6 and TRBJ2-1, with 9 bases lining up with TRBD1. CDR1 is SGHVS, CDR2 FNYEAQ, per germline. V trimming: 5 bases; J trimming: 6 bases; junction bases outside the gene matches: 11. CDR3 size: 16 residues. CDR3: CASSPYEWTGVNEQFF. Written as DNA, the CDR3 is TGTGCCAGCAGCCCATACGAGTGGACAGGGGTCAATGAGCAGTTCTTC.

This chain connects TRBV6-5 to TRBJ1-2; D is undetermined. CDR3 length: 15 residues. Germline CDR1 is MNHEY and CDR2 is SVGAGI. The V end lost 7 bases, the J end lost 0 bases, and 15 bases lay between the germline ends. The CDR3 loop is CASKKWSGTNYGYTF. The CDR3 DNA sequence: TGTGCCAGCAAGAAATGGTCCGGTACTAACTATGGCTACACCTTC.

The gene calls are TRBV11-2 and TRBJ2-7; TRBD2 matches at 9 bases. Germline V lookup: CDR1 SGHAT, CDR2 FQNNGV. V lost 4 bases to trimming and J lost 7 bases; unmatched junction nucleotides: 8. CDR3 size: 14 residues. The DNA for the CDR3 is TGTGCCAGCAGCTGGGAGCGGGGGGTTTTTGAGCAGTACTTC. Translated, it gives CASSWERGVFEQYF.

This chain links TRBV6-1 with TRBJ2-7, with TRBD2 matching 8 bases. CDR1 MNHNS and CDR2 SASEGT come from the germline V gene. There are 16 residues in the CDR3. With V trimmed by 0 bases and J by 0 bases, 4 bases remained unmatched. CDR3 in amino acids: CASSEAVAGNSYEQYF. DNA of the CDR3: TGTGCCAGCAGTGAAGCGGTAGCGGGAAACTCCTACGAGCAGTACTTC.

A single count supports this clone. The chain combines TRBV5-1 with TRBJ2-2; 8 bases align to TRBD1. V gave up 0 bases and J gave up 6 bases; unmatched junction bases: 10. The CDR3 spans 17 residues. Germline lookup yields CDR1 SGHRS and CDR2 YFSETQ. The CDR3 DNA reads TGCGCCAGCAGCTTGGCCTTCGGACAGGGTCGCGCCGGGGAGCTGTTTTTT. This sequence encodes CASSLAFGQGRAGELFF. Full variable domain (outside the CDR3, taken from reference TRBV5-1 and TRBJ2-2): KAGVTQTPRYLIKTRGQQVTLSCSPISGHRSVSWYQQTPGQGLQFLFEYFSETQRNKGNFPGRFSGRQFSNSRSEMNVSTLELGDSALYLCASSLAFGQGRAGELFFGEGSRLTVL.

J is TRBJ1-6 and V is TRBV27; D is unresolved. Trimming took off 7 bases at V and 0 bases at J, with 7 bases between the two ends. The germline gives CDR1 MNHEY, CDR2 SMNVEV (reference sequence). The CDR3 totals 14 residues. CDR3 sequence (DNA): TGTGCCAGCAACAGTATCTCCTATAATTCACCCCTCCACTTT. The encoded protein is CASNSISYNSPLHF.

The chain uses TRBV6-5 and TRBJ1-6; D is possibly TRBD1 (6 bases). CDR3 size: 15 residues. V was clipped by 2 bases and J by 13 bases, with 18 bases between them. Germline assignment: CDR1 MNHEY and CDR2 SVGAGI. CDR3 sequence (DNA): TGTGCCAGCAGTTACAGTCGGACAGCGCCGAGTCCCCTCCACTTT. As protein: CASSYSRTAPSPLHF.

J is TRBJ2-7 and V is TRBV6-1; perhaps TRBD1 as D (6 bases). Trimming took off 0 bases at V and 0 bases at J, with 12 bases between the two ends. Germline V CDR1 and CDR2: MNHNS, SASEGT. The CDR3 totals 16 residues. The CDR3 DNA sequence: TGTGCCAGCAGTGAAGCGAGGACAGAGACCTCCTACGAGCAGTACTTC. Translation gives CASSEARTETSYEQYF.

This clone was recorded only once. The genes are TRBV7-2 and TRBJ2-5, with 11 bases that match TRBD2. V lost 0 bases to trimming and J lost 0 bases; unmatched junction nucleotides: 6. This CDR3 is built from 18 residues. Germline V lookup: CDR1 SGHTA, CDR2 FQGNSA. DNA of the CDR3: TGTGCCAGCAGCTTAGCGTGGCTAGCGGGGGGCAACCAAGAGACCCAGTACTTC. Amino acid sequence: CASSLAWLAGGNQETQYF. Full variable domain (rest looked up from reference TRBV7-2 and TRBJ2-5): GAGVSQSPSNKVTEKGKDVELRCDPISGHTALYWYRQSLGQGLEFLIYFQGNSAPDKSGLPSDRFSAERTGGSVSTLTIQRTQQEDSAVYLCASSLAWLAGGNQETQYFGPGTRLLVL.

The chain combines TRBV23-1 with TRBJ1-1; D gene ambiguous. TRBV23-1 is identified as an open reading frame with a role that is uncertain. This CDR3 region has 16 residues. Trimming cost V 2 bases and J 5 bases, with 18 bases left between them. In nucleotides, the CDR3 is TGCGCCAGCAGTCAACGATTTGTAGGCTACGGGACTGAAGCTTTCTTT. Translating gives CASSQRFVGYGTEAFF.

The chain is built from TRBV18 and TRBJ1-5; D remains ambiguous. Looked up from germline, CDR1 is KGHSH and CDR2 is LQKENI. This CDR3 region has 17 residues. The V end lost 3 bases, the J end lost 2 bases, and 17 bases lay between the germline ends. In DNA form, the CDR3 reads TGTGCCAGCTCACCGATAGCAGCGGATTTGGGCAATCAGCCCCAGCATTTT. This gives the protein CASSPIAADLGNQPQHF.

The chain recombines TRBV7-9 with TRBJ1-4, with 7 bases fitting TRBD1. V was clipped by 1 base and J by 8 bases; unmatched bases: 4. In germline, CDR1 is SEHNR, CDR2 FQNEAQ (reference sequence). The CDR3 has 14 residues. The CDR3 DNA sequence: TGTGCCAGCAGCTTAGACAGGGGAGGAGAAAAACTGTTTTTT. Translating it yields CASSLDRGGEKLFF. The whole variable domain, remainder taken from reference TRBV7-9 and TRBJ1-4, is DTGVSQNPRHKITKRGQNVTFRCDPISEHNRLYWYRQTLGQGPEFLTYFQNEAQLEKSRLLSDRFSAERPKGSFSTLEIQRTEQGDSAMYLCASSLDRGGEKLFFGSGTQLSVL.

The V and J genes are TRBV4-2 and TRBJ1-5, with D perhaps matching TRBD1 (6 bases). From germline, CDR1 is LGHNA and CDR2 YNFKEQ. CDR3 length equals 16 residues. Trimming cost V 1 base and J 4 bases, with 14 bases left between them. CDR3 region: CASSQVSWGTNQPQHF. The DNA for the CDR3 is TGTGCCAGCAGCCAAGTCAGCTGGGGGACAAATCAGCCCCAGCATTTT.